This TCR beta chain is from a study of graft-versus-host responses after intestinal transplantation. General study findings and limits: When patients had graft-donor T cell macrochimerism, their allografts held high graft-versus-host to host-versus-graft clonal ratios.

Assay used: immunoSEQ multiplex PCR; TCRdb lists only in-frame clones, some missing. The sample gives over 85,000 clones, 85% to 95% of which show up once; less than 0.5% is in the top ten. Comments on this clone: Its target is not known.

In germline, CDR1 is MGHRA, CDR2 YSYEKL. CDR3 size: 18 residues. V lost 4 bases, J lost 2 bases, and 21 bases lay in between. The specimen was unstimulated CD8+ T cells sorted from spleen or lymph node cells, collected before intestinal transplant. The receptor was isolated from a human donor who received an intestinal transplant. This sequence joins TRBV4-1 and TRBJ1-3, with D maybe TRBD1 (5 bases). The CDR3 region has the DNA TGCGCCAGCAGCCGAGGTGGATATGGGGGGACTACTGGAAACACCATATATTTT. It codes for CASSRGGYGGTTGNTIYF.